This T cell receptor (beta chain) stems from a study of cytomegalovirus exposure and HLA in healthy donors. Turning to the study itself: HLA-typed donors were the source of about 85 million unique TCRs, which an early data release held. Among the roughly 400 donors who were genotyped, roughly 86% fell in the genetic ancestry cluster that is associated with self-reported Caucasian donors.

This clone was observed a single time. Primers: 60 Vbeta forward and 13 Jbeta reverse. TCRdb's copy holds only in-frame clones and misses some; the assay was immunoSEQ multiplex PCR. The sample carries 170,000 or so clones, around 80% recorded once. The sequenced sample was PBMCs. This receptor was taken from a woman in her twenties or thirties in good health and CMV-seropositive.

CDR3 sequence: CASSFLSSSDEQYF. In nucleotides, the CDR3 is TGTGCCAGCAGCTTCCTCTCTAGTTCGGACGAGCAGTACTTC. V usage is TRBV7-6 and J usage is TRBJ2-7; D remains unclear. The V and J ends lost 3 bases and 5 bases respectively, with 14 bases between them. The V gene's germline CDR1 is SGHVS and CDR2 FNYEAQ. The CDR3 consists of 14 residues.